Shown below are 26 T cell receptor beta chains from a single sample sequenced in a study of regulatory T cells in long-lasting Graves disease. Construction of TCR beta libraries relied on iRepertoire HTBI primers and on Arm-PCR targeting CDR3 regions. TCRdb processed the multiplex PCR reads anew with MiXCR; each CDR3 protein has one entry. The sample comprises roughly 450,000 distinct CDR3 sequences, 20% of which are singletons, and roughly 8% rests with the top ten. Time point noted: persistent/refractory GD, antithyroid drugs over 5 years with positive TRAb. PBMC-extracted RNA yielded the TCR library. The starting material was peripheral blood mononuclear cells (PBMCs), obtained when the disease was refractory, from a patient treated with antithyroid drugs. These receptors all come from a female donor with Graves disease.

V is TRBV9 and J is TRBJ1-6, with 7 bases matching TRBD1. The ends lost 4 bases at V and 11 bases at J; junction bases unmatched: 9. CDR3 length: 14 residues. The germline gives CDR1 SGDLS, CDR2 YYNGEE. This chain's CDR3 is CASSFFTGATPLHF. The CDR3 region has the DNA TGTGCCAGCAGCTTCTTTACAGGGGCAACACCCCTCCACTTT.

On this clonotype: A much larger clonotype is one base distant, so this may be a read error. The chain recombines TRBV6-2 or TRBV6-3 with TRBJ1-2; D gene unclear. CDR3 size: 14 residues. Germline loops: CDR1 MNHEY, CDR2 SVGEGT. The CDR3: CASSERPESYGNTF. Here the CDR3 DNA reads TGTGCCAGCAGTGAAAGACCGGAAAGCTATGGCAACACCTTC.

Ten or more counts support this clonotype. CDR3 loop: CASSARMETGTLHF. CDR3 sequence (DNA): TGTGCCAGCAGCGCCAGAATGGAGACCGGAACCCTCCACTTT. This chain links TRBV9 with TRBJ1-6, with D uncertain. This CDR3 is built from 14 residues. V lost 3 bases and J lost 14, with 18 bases in between. From germline, CDR1 is SGDLS and CDR2 YYNGEE.

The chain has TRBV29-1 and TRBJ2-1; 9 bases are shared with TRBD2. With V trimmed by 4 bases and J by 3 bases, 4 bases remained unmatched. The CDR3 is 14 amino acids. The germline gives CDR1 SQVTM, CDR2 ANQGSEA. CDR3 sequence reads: CSVGREGLYNEQFF. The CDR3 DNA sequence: TGCAGCGTTGGGCGGGAGGGCCTCTACAATGAGCAGTTCTTC.

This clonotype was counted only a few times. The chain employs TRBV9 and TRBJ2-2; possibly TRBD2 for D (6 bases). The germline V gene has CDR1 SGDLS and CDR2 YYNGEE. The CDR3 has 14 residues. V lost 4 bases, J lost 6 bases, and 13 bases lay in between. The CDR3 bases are TGTGCCAGCAGCACCACTTCTAGCGCCGGGGAGCTGTTTTTT. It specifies CASSTTSSAGELFF.

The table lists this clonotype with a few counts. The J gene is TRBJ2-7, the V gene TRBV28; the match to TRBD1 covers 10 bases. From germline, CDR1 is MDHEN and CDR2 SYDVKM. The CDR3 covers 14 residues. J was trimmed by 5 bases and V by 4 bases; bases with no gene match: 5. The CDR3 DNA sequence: TGTGCCAGCAGTTACGGGACAGGGGCCCACGAGCAGTACTTC. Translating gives CASSYGTGAHEQYF.

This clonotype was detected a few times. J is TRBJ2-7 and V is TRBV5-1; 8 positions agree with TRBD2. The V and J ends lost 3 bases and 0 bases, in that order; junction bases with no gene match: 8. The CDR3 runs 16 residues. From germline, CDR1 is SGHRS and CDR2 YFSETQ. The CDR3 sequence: CASSWSRGTSSYEQYF. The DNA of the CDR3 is TGCGCCAGCAGCTGGTCCAGAGGGACTAGCTCCTACGAGCAGTACTTC.

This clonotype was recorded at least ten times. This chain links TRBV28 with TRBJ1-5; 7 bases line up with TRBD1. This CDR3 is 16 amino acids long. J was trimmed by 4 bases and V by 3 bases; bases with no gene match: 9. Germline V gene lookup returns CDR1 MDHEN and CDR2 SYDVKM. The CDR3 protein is CASSFPNRGKNQPQHF. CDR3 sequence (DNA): TGTGCCAGCAGTTTTCCCAACAGGGGTAAAAATCAGCCCCAGCATTTT.

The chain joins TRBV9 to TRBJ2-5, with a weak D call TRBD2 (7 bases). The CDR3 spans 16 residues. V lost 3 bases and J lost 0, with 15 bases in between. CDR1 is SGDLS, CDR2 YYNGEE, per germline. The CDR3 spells CASSGEGVGYQETQYF. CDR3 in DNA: TGTGCCAGCAGCGGGGAGGGGGTCGGATACCAAGAGACCCAGTACTTC. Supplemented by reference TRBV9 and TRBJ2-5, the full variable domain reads DSGVTQTPKHLITATGQRVTLRCSPRSGDLSVYWYQQSLDQGLQFLIQYYNGEERAKGNILERFSAQQFPDLHSELNLSSLELGDSALYFCASSGEGVGYQETQYFGPGTRLLVL.

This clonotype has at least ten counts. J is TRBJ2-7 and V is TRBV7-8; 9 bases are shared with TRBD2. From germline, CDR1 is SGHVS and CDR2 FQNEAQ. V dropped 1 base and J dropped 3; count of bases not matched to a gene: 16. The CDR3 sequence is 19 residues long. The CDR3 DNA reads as TGTGCCAGCAGCTTAGAGGGAATTAGCGGGAGTTCAAGGCACTACGAGCAGTACTTC. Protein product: CASSLEGISGSSRHYEQYF.

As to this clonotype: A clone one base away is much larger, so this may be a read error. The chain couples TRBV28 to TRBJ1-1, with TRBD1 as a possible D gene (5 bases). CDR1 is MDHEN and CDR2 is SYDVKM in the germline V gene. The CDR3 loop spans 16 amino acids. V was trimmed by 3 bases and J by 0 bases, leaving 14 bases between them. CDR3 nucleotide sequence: TGTGCCAGCAGTTTCCGCCGACAGCACATGAACACTGAAGCTTTCTTT. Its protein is CASSFRRQHMNTEAFF.

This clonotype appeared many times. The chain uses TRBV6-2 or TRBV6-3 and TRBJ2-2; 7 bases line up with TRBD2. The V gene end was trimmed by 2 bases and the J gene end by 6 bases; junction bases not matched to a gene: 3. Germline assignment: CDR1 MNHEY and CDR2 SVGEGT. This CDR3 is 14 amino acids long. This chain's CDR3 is CASSYRGGSGELFF. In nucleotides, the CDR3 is TGTGCCAGCAGTTACAGGGGAGGGTCCGGGGAGCTGTTTTTT.

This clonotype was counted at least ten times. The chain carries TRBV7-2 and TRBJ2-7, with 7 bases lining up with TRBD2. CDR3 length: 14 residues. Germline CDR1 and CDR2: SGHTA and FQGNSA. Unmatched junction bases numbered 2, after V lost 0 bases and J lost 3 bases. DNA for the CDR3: TGTGCCAGCAGCTTAGCGGGAGGGCGCTACGAGCAGTACTTC. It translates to CASSLAGGRYEQYF.

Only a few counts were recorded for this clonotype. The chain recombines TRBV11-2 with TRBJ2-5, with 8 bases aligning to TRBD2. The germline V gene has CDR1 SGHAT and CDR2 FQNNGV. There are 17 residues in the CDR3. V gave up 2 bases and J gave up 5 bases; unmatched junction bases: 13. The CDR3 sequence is CASSLFPGLGGEETQYF. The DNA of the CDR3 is TGTGCCAGCAGCTTATTCCCGGGACTAGGGGGAGAGGAGACCCAGTACTTC. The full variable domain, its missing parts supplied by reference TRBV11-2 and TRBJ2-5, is EAGVAQSPRYKIIEKRQSVAFWCNPISGHATLYWYQQILGQGPKLLIQFQNNGVVDDSQLPKDRFSAERLKGVDSTLKIQPAKLEDSAVYLCASSLFPGLGGEETQYFGPGTRLLVL.

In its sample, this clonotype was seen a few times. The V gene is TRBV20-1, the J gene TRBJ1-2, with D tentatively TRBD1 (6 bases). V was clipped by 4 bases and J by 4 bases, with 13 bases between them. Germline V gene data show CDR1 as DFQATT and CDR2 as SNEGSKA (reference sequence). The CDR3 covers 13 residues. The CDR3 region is CSAKGVWGYGYTF. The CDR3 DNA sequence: TGCAGTGCTAAGGGGGTGTGGGGCTATGGCTACACCTTC.

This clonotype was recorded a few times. The chain's CDR3 is CASSYLVAGGYTEAFF. The DNA of the CDR3 is TGTGCCAGCAGTTACTTGGTGGCCGGCGGTTACACTGAAGCTTTCTTT. V and J are TRBV12-3 or TRBV12-4 and TRBJ1-1, with D hard to call. The CDR3 length is 16 residues. Between the trimmed V and J ends, which lost 4 bases and 3 bases, there was a span of 18 bases.

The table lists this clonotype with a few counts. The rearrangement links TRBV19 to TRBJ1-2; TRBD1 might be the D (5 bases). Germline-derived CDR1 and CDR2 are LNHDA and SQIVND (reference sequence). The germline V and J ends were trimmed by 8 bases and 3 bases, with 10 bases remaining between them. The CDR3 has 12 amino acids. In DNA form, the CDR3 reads TGTGCCAGTTCTCGGGACTACTATGGCTACACCTTC. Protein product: CASSRDYYGYTF.

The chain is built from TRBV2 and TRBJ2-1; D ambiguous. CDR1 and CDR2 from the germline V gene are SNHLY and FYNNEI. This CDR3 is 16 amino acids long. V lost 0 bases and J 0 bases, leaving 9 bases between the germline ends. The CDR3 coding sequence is TGTGCCAGCAGTGAAGCGCGGCTTAGCTCCTACAATGAGCAGTTCTTC. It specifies CASSEARLSSYNEQFF.

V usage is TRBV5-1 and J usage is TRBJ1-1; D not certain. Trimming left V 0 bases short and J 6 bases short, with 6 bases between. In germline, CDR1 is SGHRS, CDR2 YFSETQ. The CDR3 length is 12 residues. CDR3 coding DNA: TGCGCCAGCAGCTTGGACACCTCTGAAGCTTTCTTT. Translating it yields CASSLDTSEAFF.

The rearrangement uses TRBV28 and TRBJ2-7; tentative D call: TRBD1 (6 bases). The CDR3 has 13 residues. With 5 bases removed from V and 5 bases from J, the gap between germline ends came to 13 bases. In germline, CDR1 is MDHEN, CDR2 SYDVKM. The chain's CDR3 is CASSDEQGDEQYF. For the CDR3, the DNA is TGTGCCAGCAGTGATGAACAGGGAGACGAGCAGTACTTC.

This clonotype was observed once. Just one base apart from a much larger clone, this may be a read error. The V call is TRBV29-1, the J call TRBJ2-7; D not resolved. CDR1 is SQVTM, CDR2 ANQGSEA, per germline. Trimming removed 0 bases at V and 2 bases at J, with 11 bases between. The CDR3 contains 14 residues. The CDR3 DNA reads TGCAGCGTTGAAGATTGTGGAAAGGCCTACGAGCAGTACTTC. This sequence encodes CSVEDCGKAYEQYF.

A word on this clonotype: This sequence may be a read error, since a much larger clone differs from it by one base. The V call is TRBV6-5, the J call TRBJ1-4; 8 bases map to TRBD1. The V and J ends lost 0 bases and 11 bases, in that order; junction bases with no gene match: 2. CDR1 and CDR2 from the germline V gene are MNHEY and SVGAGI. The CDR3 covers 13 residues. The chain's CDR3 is CASSYSPGGKLFF. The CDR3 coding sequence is TGTGCCAGCAGTTACTCGCCAGGGGGCAAACTGTTTTTT.

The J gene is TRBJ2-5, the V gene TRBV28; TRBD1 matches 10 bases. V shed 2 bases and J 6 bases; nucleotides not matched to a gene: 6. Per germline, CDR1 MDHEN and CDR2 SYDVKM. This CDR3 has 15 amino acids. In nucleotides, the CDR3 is TGTGCCAGCAGTTTAGGGACAGGGGACGTCAAGACCCAGTACTTC. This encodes CASSLGTGDVKTQYF.

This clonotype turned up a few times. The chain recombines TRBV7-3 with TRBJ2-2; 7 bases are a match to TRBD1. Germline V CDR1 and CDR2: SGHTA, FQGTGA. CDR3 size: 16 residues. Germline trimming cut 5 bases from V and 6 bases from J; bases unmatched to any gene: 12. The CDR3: CASSRTGTAKAGELFF. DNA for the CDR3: TGTGCCAGCAGCCGAACCGGGACAGCAAAAGCCGGGGAGCTGTTTTTT.

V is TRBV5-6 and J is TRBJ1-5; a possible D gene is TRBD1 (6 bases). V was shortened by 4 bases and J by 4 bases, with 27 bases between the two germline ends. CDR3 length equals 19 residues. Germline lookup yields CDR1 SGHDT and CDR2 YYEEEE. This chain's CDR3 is CASSTPARGRRGINQPQHF. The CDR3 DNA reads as TGTGCCAGCAGCACCCCAGCACGGGGGCGCCGGGGCATAAATCAGCCCCAGCATTTT.

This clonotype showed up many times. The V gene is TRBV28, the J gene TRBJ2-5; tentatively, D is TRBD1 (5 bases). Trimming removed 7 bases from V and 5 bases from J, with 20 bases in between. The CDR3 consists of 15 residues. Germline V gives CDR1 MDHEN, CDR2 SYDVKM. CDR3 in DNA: TGTGCCAGCAAAGTTCATGGCAGGGCCAGGGAGACCCAGTACTTC. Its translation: CASKVHGRARETQYF.